What follows are 21 T cell receptor beta chains derived from one specimen sequenced in a study of identical twins. MiXCR, applied by TCRdb to the 5' RACE reads, yields one record per CDR3 protein. The sample consists of roughly 280,000 distinct CDR3 sequences, nearly 9.5% of them appearing once. These same data were also listed under a study on yellow fever vaccine responses in identical twins.

Material for sequencing was CD8+ T cells sorted from blood. These receptors all stem from a woman aged 18 to 35 in good health.

This clonotype was counted between two and nine times. V usage is TRBV30 and J usage is TRBJ2-7; D assignment may be TRBD1 or TRBD2 (6 bases each). V shed 3 bases and J shed 2 bases, with 8 bases lying between them. Germline CDR1 reads GTSNPN; CDR2 reads SVGIG (reference sequence). CDR3 size: 12 residues. The CDR3 reads CAWSGGPYEQYF. CDR3 in DNA: TGTGCCTGGAGCGGGGGCCCCTACGAGCAGTACTTC.

The CDR3 here is CASSFEAGTEQFF. The CDR3 DNA is TGTGCCAGCAGCTTCGAAGCGGGGACCGAGCAGTTCTTC. The chain combines TRBV7-3 with TRBJ2-1; the match to TRBD2 covers 7 bases. This CDR3 spans 13 amino acids. The germline V gene has CDR1 SGHTA and CDR2 FQGTGA. The V segment lost 3 bases and the J segment 10 bases; nucleotides outside the gene matches: 6.

This clonotype was seen ten or more times. The chain employs TRBV4-3 and TRBJ2-2, with unresolved D. From germline, CDR1 is LGHNA and CDR2 YSLEER. The CDR3 sequence is 15 residues long. Trimming shortened V by 0 bases and J by 1 base, and 6 bases separated the two germline ends. The CDR3 here is CASSQDVQNTGELFF. CDR3 bases: TGCGCCAGCAGCCAAGATGTCCAGAACACCGGGGAGCTGTTTTTT.

Many counts were recorded for this clonotype. The chain employs TRBV29-1 and TRBJ2-2; TRBD1 or TRBD2 may be the D gene (6 bases each). Trimming took off 4 bases at V and 7 bases at J, with 19 bases between the two ends. Germline V gene data show CDR1 as SQVTM and CDR2 as ANQGSEA. The CDR3 loop spans 15 amino acids. This CDR3 reads CSVAGGRQAGGELFF. The CDR3 DNA is TGCAGCGTTGCCGGGGGAAGACAGGCTGGCGGGGAGCTGTTTTTT.

This chain connects TRBV24-1 to TRBJ2-1, with 12 bases matching TRBD2. V trimming: 3 bases; J trimming: 5 bases; junction bases outside the gene matches: 4. CDR3 size: 16 residues. Germline V CDR1 and CDR2: KGHDR, SFDVKD. CDR3 loop: CATSDTSGGSDNEQFF. The CDR3 bases are TGTGCCACCAGTGATACTAGCGGGGGGTCTGACAATGAGCAGTTCTTC.

The rearrangement joins TRBV20-1 to TRBJ2-7; 14 bases align to TRBD2. The CDR3 covers 21 residues. Germline V gene lookup returns CDR1 DFQATT and CDR2 SNEGSKA (reference sequence). The J segment lost 0 bases and the V segment lost 0 bases, leaving 16 bases of the junction unmatched. This chain's CDR3 is CSARDRGPGTSGRTGSYEQYF. CDR3 DNA sequence: TGCAGTGCTAGAGACAGGGGCCCCGGGACTAGCGGGAGAACGGGCTCCTACGAGCAGTACTTC.

This clonotype was seen only a few times. The gene calls are TRBV20-1 and TRBJ2-5; 14 positions agree with TRBD2. There are 18 residues in the CDR3. The junction had 12 bases not matched to a gene; V was cut back by 4 bases and J by 2 bases. Germline V gene sequence: CDR1 DFQATT, CDR2 SNEGSKA (reference sequence). CDR3 sequence (DNA): TGCAGTGCTACCACCTACCCCGGGACTAGCGGGGGTCAAGAGACCCAGTACTTC. Amino acids: CSATTYPGTSGGQETQYF.

The sample holds many counts of this clonotype. The CDR3 loop is CASSPDRGAKGYGYTF. The CDR3 coding sequence is TGTGCCAGCAGTCCTGATCGGGGGGCTAAAGGCTATGGCTACACCTTC. V gene TRBV12-3 or TRBV12-4 combines with J gene TRBJ1-2; weak D call: TRBD1 (6 bases). The CDR3 loop spans 16 amino acids. The V end lost 5 bases, the J end lost 4 bases, and 20 bases lay between the germline ends.

This clonotype has at least ten counts. The chain employs TRBV15 and TRBJ2-1; no clear D. Germline V gene sequence: CDR1 LNHNV, CDR2 YYDKDF (reference sequence). The CDR3 spans 13 residues. Trimming took off 1 base at V and 6 bases at J, with 7 bases between the two ends. The CDR3: CATSRAGSNEQFF. The CDR3 region has the DNA TGTGCCACCAGCAGAGCGGGCAGCAATGAGCAGTTCTTC.

V usage is TRBV7-8 and J usage is TRBJ1-4, with D possibly matching TRBD1 (6 bases). There are 17 residues in the CDR3. Germline-derived CDR1 and CDR2 are SGHVS and FQNEAQ. V was pared by 2 bases and J by 3 bases, with 16 bases between. The CDR3 spells CASSLRPGGLPNEKLFF. The CDR3 DNA reads as TGTGCCAGCAGCTTACGGCCCGGGGGCTTGCCTAATGAAAAACTGTTTTTT.

This clonotype was seen a handful of times. V usage is TRBV25-1 and J usage is TRBJ2-7, with 7 bases that match TRBD2. With V trimmed by 3 bases and J by 2 bases, 7 bases remained unmatched. This CDR3 comprises 15 residues. Looked up from germline, CDR1 is MGHDK and CDR2 is SYGVNS. Here the CDR3 DNA reads TGTGCCAGCAGTGATTTTCGGGGGGATCCCTACGAGCAGTACTTC. Its protein is CASSDFRGDPYEQYF.

The CDR3 loop reads CATTGTPRDTQYF. CDR3 DNA: TGTGCCACCACAGGGACTCCTCGAGATACGCAGTATTTT. The V gene is TRBV10-3, the J gene TRBJ2-3; D tentatively fits TRBD1 or TRBD2 (6 bases each). Germline V CDR1 and CDR2: ENHRY, SYGVKD. V lost 10 bases and J lost 5, with 16 bases in between. This CDR3 is 13 amino acids long.

This chain joins TRBV6-1 and TRBJ2-3, with unresolved D. Looked up from germline, CDR1 is MNHNS and CDR2 is SASEGT. The CDR3 is made up of 13 amino acids. V gave up 4 bases and J gave up 2 bases, with 7 bases separating them. CDR3 in DNA: TGTGCCAGCAGTGCGAGACACACAGATACGCAGTATTTT. It yields the protein CASSARHTDTQYF.

This rearrangement joins TRBV7-3 to TRBJ2-7; 11 bases agree with TRBD2. The germline gives CDR1 SGHTA, CDR2 FQGTGA. After removal of 6 bases from V and 0 bases from J, the junction contained 4 bases not matched to a gene. The CDR3 totals 15 residues. CDR3 DNA sequence: TGTGCCAGCAGACTAGCGGGGGACAGCTCCTACGAGCAGTACTTC. It encodes CASRLAGDSSYEQYF.

This clonotype was seen at least ten times. This sequence joins TRBV29-1 and TRBJ2-7; 8 bases map to TRBD1. Germline V CDR1 and CDR2: SQVTM, ANQGSEA. The CDR3 covers 14 residues. Trimming took 0 bases from V and 3 from J; bases not matched to a gene: 4. The DNA for the CDR3 is TGCAGCGTTGAAGAGGGGGACAGGCTCTACGAGCAGTACTTC. As protein: CSVEEGDRLYEQYF.

This rearrangement joins TRBV3-1 to TRBJ1-5, with 8 bases matching TRBD1. J gave up 2 bases and V 0 bases, and 6 bases lay outside the gene matches. The CDR3 consists of 17 residues. Germline V lookup: CDR1 LGHDT, CDR2 YNNKEL (reference sequence). The CDR3 region is CASSQDQTGEGNQPQHF. The CDR3 DNA reads as TGTGCCAGCAGCCAAGATCAGACAGGGGAGGGCAATCAGCCCCAGCATTTT.

This clonotype was observed a handful of times. One end of the junction fails to match germline, which may point to a read error. The chain has TRBV7-7 and TRBJ2-3, with D maybe TRBD2 (6 bases). Germline values: CDR1 SSHAT, CDR2 FNYEAQ (reference sequence). The CDR3 loop spans 16 amino acids. The CDR3 here is CASSLGGLGSTDTQYF. CDR3 DNA sequence: TGTGCTAGCAGCTTAGGAGGGTTGGGGAGCACAGATACGCAGTATTTT.

The CDR3 region is CASTHTGELFF. The CDR3 DNA reads as TGTGCCAGCACCCACACCGGGGAGCTGTTTTTT. The chain links TRBV27 to TRBJ2-2; D is undetermined. V lost 7 bases and J lost 3, with 3 bases in between. The V gene's germline CDR1 is MNHEY and CDR2 SMNVEV (reference sequence). There are 11 residues in the CDR3.

This clonotype was seen a few times. The chain uses TRBV3-1 and TRBJ2-5, with 10 bases fitting TRBD2. CDR3 size: 15 residues. Germline values: CDR1 LGHDT, CDR2 YNNKEL (reference sequence). Trimming cost V 3 bases and J 4 bases; bases outside gene matches: 5. In DNA, the CDR3 is TGTGCCAGCAGCCAGGGAGCGGGGGGGCTAGAGACCCAGTACTTC. Translation: CASSQGAGGLETQYF.

The gene calls are TRBV12-5 and TRBJ2-5; weak D call: TRBD1 (5 bases). The V gene's germline CDR1 is LGHNT and CDR2 FRNRAP. Trimming cost V 5 bases and J 5 bases, with 15 bases left between them. This CDR3 is built from 14 residues. The CDR3 spells CASGIIGAGETQYF. The CDR3 bases are TGTGCTAGTGGTATAATAGGGGCTGGGGAGACCCAGTACTTC.

This chain links TRBV20-1 with TRBJ2-6; TRBD1 matches at 8 bases. The CDR3 is 18 amino acids. The junction had 9 bases not matched to a gene; V was cut back by 0 bases and J by 2 bases. Germline loops: CDR1 DFQATT, CDR2 SNEGSKA (reference sequence). The CDR3: CSARDLDREPPGANVLTF. In DNA form, the CDR3 reads TGCAGTGCTAGAGACCTGGACAGGGAGCCCCCTGGGGCCAACGTCCTGACTTTC.